The rows below give T cell receptor beta chains drawn from one sample of a study of blood T cell repertoires in COVID-19. Sequencing was performed with immunoSEQ multiplex PCR; in TCRdb, only in-frame clones are kept and a portion is missing. Of around 440,000 clones listed, more than 70% are singletons. The specimen was peripheral blood. Receptors originate from a woman aged 45-65 years with COVID-19, enrolled during active disease. Both conserved end residues are part of each CDR3. The order of the fields is D gene, J gene, clone size, V gene, CDR3 DNA, CDR3 protein. A D gene is named only where the DNA matches it firmly. Clone size appears in some rows only: once, few, many, or a class for an expanded clone.

d_call: .; j_call: TRBJ1-5; clone_size: .; v_call: TRBV30; cdr3_nt: TGTGCCTGGACCCCCGGGCAGGGTGCGATGCAGCCCCAGCATTTT; cdr3_aa: CAWTPGQGAMQPQHF
d_call: .; j_call: TRBJ2-3; clone_size: .; v_call: TRBV5-1; cdr3_nt: TGCGCCAGCAGCTCGGGACTCGGCACAGATACGCAGTATTTT; cdr3_aa: CASSSGLGTDTQYF
d_call: .; j_call: TRBJ2-3; clone_size: once; v_call: TRBV6-1; cdr3_nt: TGTGCCAGCAGTGACACATCTCGGGACACAGATACGCAGTATTTT; cdr3_aa: CASSDTSRDTDTQYF
d_call: TRBD1; j_call: TRBJ1-1; clone_size: .; v_call: TRBV28; cdr3_nt: TGTGCCAGCAGTTTAAGACAGGGGGCCCGAACTGAAGCTTTCTTT; cdr3_aa: CASSLRQGARTEAFF
d_call: .; j_call: TRBJ1-5; clone_size: .; v_call: TRBV2; cdr3_nt: TGTGCCAGCAATCCGGGGCAGGGGAGCAATCAGCCCCAGCATTTT; cdr3_aa: CASNPGQGSNQPQHF
d_call: .; j_call: TRBJ2-5; clone_size: .; v_call: TRBV6-5; cdr3_nt: TGTGCCAGCTCGACAGTCCAAGAGACCCAGTACTTC; cdr3_aa: CASSTVQETQYF
d_call: .; j_call: TRBJ1-1; clone_size: .; v_call: TRBV5-5; cdr3_nt: TGTGCCAGCAGCTTGGCGCAGGGGTACACTGAAGCTTTCTTT; cdr3_aa: CASSLAQGYTEAFF
d_call: TRBD2; j_call: TRBJ2-3; clone_size: .; v_call: TRBV7-3; cdr3_nt: TGTGCCAGCAGCTTTGTAGCGGGGGGCACAGATACGCAGTATTTT; cdr3_aa: CASSFVAGGTDTQYF
d_call: TRBD1; j_call: TRBJ2-4; clone_size: .; v_call: TRBV5-1; cdr3_nt: TGCGCCAGCAGCTTGATGGCACAGGGGGGCAAAAACATTCAGTACTTC; cdr3_aa: CASSLMAQGGKNIQYF
d_call: TRBD2; j_call: TRBJ2-1; clone_size: .; v_call: TRBV2; cdr3_nt: TGTGCCAGCATCAGACTAGCGGCGGTCTACAATGAGCAGTTCTTC; cdr3_aa: CASIRLAAVYNEQFF
d_call: .; j_call: TRBJ1-2; clone_size: .; v_call: TRBV5-1; cdr3_nt: TGCGCCAGCAGCTCGGTACGGGAGGCCTATGGCTACACCTTC; cdr3_aa: CASSSVREAYGYTF
d_call: TRBD1; j_call: TRBJ1-4; clone_size: .; v_call: TRBV5-1; cdr3_nt: TGCGCCAGCAGCTTCCTGACAGGGACCAATGAAAAACTGTTTTTT; cdr3_aa: CASSFLTGTNEKLFF
d_call: .; j_call: TRBJ2-3; clone_size: .; v_call: TRBV6-5; cdr3_nt: TGTGCCAGCAGAATGAGGGGCACAGATACGCAGTATTTT; cdr3_aa: CASRMRGTDTQYF
d_call: .; j_call: TRBJ1-1; clone_size: .; v_call: TRBV7-2; cdr3_nt: TGTGCCAGCAGCTTAGGGTCCGCGGGCACTGAAGCTTTCTTT; cdr3_aa: CASSLGSAGTEAFF
d_call: .; j_call: TRBJ2-3; clone_size: .; v_call: TRBV19; cdr3_nt: TGTGCCAGTACCTATCGGGGTACGTGGACAGATACGCAGTATTTT; cdr3_aa: CASTYRGTWTDTQYF
d_call: .; j_call: TRBJ1-1; clone_size: .; v_call: TRBV5-1; cdr3_nt: TGCGCCAGCGCAAATCTTAGGGGGTTGGATGAAGCTTTCTTT; cdr3_aa: CASANLRGLDEAFF
d_call: .; j_call: TRBJ2-7; clone_size: .; v_call: TRBV10-2; cdr3_nt: TGCGCCTCGAAGGGTCGGGGCTACGAGCAGTACTTC; cdr3_aa: CASKGRGYEQYF
d_call: .; j_call: TRBJ1-5; clone_size: .; v_call: TRBV2; cdr3_nt: TGTGCCAGCAGTGACCGGGGTTATAGCAATCAGCCCCAGCATTTT; cdr3_aa: CASSDRGYSNQPQHF
d_call: .; j_call: TRBJ2-1; clone_size: .; v_call: TRBV19; cdr3_nt: TGTGCCAGTAGTATTAGGGCAGGGAACAATGAGCAGTTCTTC; cdr3_aa: CASSIRAGNNEQFF
d_call: .; j_call: TRBJ1-1; clone_size: .; v_call: TRBV28; cdr3_nt: TGTGCCAGCAGTCCGGCGGGATCCATGAACACTGAAGCTTTCTTT; cdr3_aa: CASSPAGSMNTEAFF
d_call: .; j_call: TRBJ2-7; clone_size: .; v_call: TRBV5-1; cdr3_nt: TGCGCCAGCAGCACATCAGGCCGTTACGAACAGTACTTC; cdr3_aa: CASSTSGRYEQYF
d_call: .; j_call: TRBJ1-5; clone_size: .; v_call: TRBV28; cdr3_nt: TGTGCCAGCAGTTTATCTAGGCCCCAGCATTTT; cdr3_aa: CASSLSRPQHF
d_call: TRBD1; j_call: TRBJ1-4; clone_size: .; v_call: TRBV5-6; cdr3_nt: TGTGCCAGCAGCCCCGGACAGGGAGCAACTAATGAAAAACTGTTTTTT; cdr3_aa: CASSPGQGATNEKLFF
d_call: TRBD1; j_call: TRBJ1-4; clone_size: .; v_call: TRBV19; cdr3_nt: TGTGCCAGTCGGGACAGGGTGGATGAAAAACTGTTTTTT; cdr3_aa: CASRDRVDEKLFF
d_call: .; j_call: TRBJ2-1; clone_size: .; v_call: TRBV27; cdr3_nt: TGTGCCAGCAGTTTATCACAAAACAATGAGCAGTTCTTC; cdr3_aa: CASSLSQNNEQFF
d_call: TRBD1; j_call: TRBJ1-3; clone_size: .; v_call: TRBV5-1; cdr3_nt: TGCGCCAGCAGCTTGTGGACAGGGTCTGGAAACACCATATATTTT; cdr3_aa: CASSLWTGSGNTIYF
d_call: TRBD1; j_call: TRBJ2-7; clone_size: .; v_call: TRBV11-3; cdr3_nt: TGTGCCAGCAGCTTACGGACAGGACCCGTCTACGAGCAGTACTTC; cdr3_aa: CASSLRTGPVYEQYF
d_call: .; j_call: TRBJ2-1; clone_size: .; v_call: TRBV6-5; cdr3_nt: TGTGCCAGGGGACTTTACAATGAGCAGTTCTTC; cdr3_aa: CARGLYNEQFF
d_call: .; j_call: TRBJ1-6; clone_size: once; v_call: TRBV6-1; cdr3_nt: TGTGCCAGCCTTGTATCCTATAATTCACCCCTCCACTTT; cdr3_aa: CASLVSYNSPLHF
d_call: .; j_call: TRBJ1-2; clone_size: .; v_call: TRBV12-5; cdr3_nt: TGTGCTAGTGCCACCCCGGGGGAACTACTTGGCTACACCTTC; cdr3_aa: CASATPGELLGYTF
d_call: TRBD1; j_call: TRBJ1-2; clone_size: few; v_call: TRBV2; cdr3_nt: TGTGCCGGATCTTCGACAGGGGTAGAGGGCTACACCTTC; cdr3_aa: CAGSSTGVEGYTF
d_call: .; j_call: TRBJ2-2; clone_size: once; v_call: TRBV5-6; cdr3_nt: TGTGCCAGCAGCTTCGTAACCGGGGAGCTGTTTTTT; cdr3_aa: CASSFVTGELFF
d_call: .; j_call: TRBJ1-2; clone_size: .; v_call: TRBV13; cdr3_nt: TGTGCCAGCAGCTTGGGAGGAGGCCATGGCTACACCTTC; cdr3_aa: CASSLGGGHGYTF
d_call: TRBD1; j_call: TRBJ2-6; clone_size: .; v_call: TRBV30; cdr3_nt: TGTGCCTGGGGACAGGGGGCGTATGGGGCCAACGTCCTGACTTTC; cdr3_aa: CAWGQGAYGANVLTF
d_call: TRBD2; j_call: TRBJ2-1; clone_size: .; v_call: TRBV28; cdr3_nt: TGTGCCAGCGGGGTGACTAGCGGGGGGTTCTACAATGAGCAGTTCTTC; cdr3_aa: CASGVTSGGFYNEQFF
d_call: .; j_call: TRBJ1-4; clone_size: .; v_call: TRBV5-3; cdr3_nt: TGTGCCAGAAGCTTGGGGCAGGGGAAGGTTGAAACTAATGAAAAACTGTTTTTT; cdr3_aa: CARSLGQGKVETNEKLFF